The table lists the clone carrying this T cell receptor (beta chain) with a count of one. The data belong to a study of control samples from healthy donors and cancer patients. Measured with immunoSEQ multiplex PCR; TCRdb has only the in-frame clones, and not every one. The table lists about 75,000 clones, 94% of them singletons. Per germline, CDR1 SNHLY and CDR2 FYNNEI. This CDR3 comprises 12 residues. Germline trimming cut 6 bases from V and 7 bases from J; bases unmatched to any gene: 1. This TCR derives from a woman between 40 and 55 years old in good health. The genes are TRBV2 and TRBJ2-7; 12 bases are a match to TRBD2. The sample was blood. CDR3 in amino acids: CASRTSGREQYF. In DNA, the CDR3 is TGTGCCAGCAGGACTAGCGGGAGAGAGCAGTACTTC.